The next 2 T cell receptor beta chains were all read from a single sample in a study of control samples from healthy donors and cancer patients. The assay was immunoSEQ multiplex PCR, and TCRdb's table has in-frame clones only and misses some. The table has about 140,000 clones, approximately 90% seen once. Sequences were obtained from blood. The source of these receptors is a woman in her twenties or thirties in good health.

The V call is TRBV27, the J call TRBJ2-7; TRBD2 agrees at 7 bases. The germline CDR1 and CDR2 sequences are MNHEY and SMNVEV (reference sequence). Germline trimming cut 8 bases from V and 3 bases from J; bases unmatched to any gene: 7. The CDR3 contains 13 residues. CDR3 in amino acids: CASCERECYEQYF. The CDR3 region has the DNA TGTGCCAGCTGCGAGCGGGAATGCTACGAGCAGTACTTC.

This chain connects TRBV7-8 to TRBJ1-5, with D unresolved. Germline CDR1 and CDR2: SGHVS and FQNEAQ. Trimming pared 1 base from V and 6 bases from J, leaving 10 bases between. The CDR3 is made up of 14 amino acids. The CDR3 DNA reads TGTGCCAGCAGCTTAGAATTGGTGGGTCAGCCCCAGCATTTT. Its translation is CASSLELVGQPQHF.